This entry lists 8 T cell receptor beta chains sequenced from one sample in a study of cytomegalovirus exposure and HLA in healthy donors. It was with 60 Vbeta and 13 Jbeta primers that the PCR ran. TCRdb's table, derived via immunoSEQ multiplex PCR, lists solely in-frame clones and lacks some. The profile shows roughly 99,000 clones, about 80% of them singletons. What was sequenced was PBMCs. The receptors originated from a male donor in good health and CMV-seropositive.

This clone was counted between two and nine times. As DNA, the CDR3 is TGTGCCAGCAGCCAGGGGTCGTGGGACACCATATATTTT. The encoded protein is CASSQGSWDTIYF. The V and J genes are TRBV13 and TRBJ1-3; weak D call: TRBD1 (6 bases). Per the germline V gene, CDR1 is PRHDT and CDR2 is FYEKMQ (reference sequence). Trimming pared 5 bases from V and 8 bases from J, leaving 13 bases between. The CDR3 totals 13 residues.

The chain carries TRBV29-1 and TRBJ1-2; 9 bases match TRBD1. Unmatched junction bases numbered 11, after V lost 7 bases and J lost 2 bases. CDR3 size: 15 residues. Per germline, CDR1 SQVTM and CDR2 ANQGSEA. This CDR3 is CSAPRTGVANYGYTF. The CDR3 nucleotides are TGCAGCGCCCCCAGGACAGGGGTTGCCAACTATGGCTACACCTTC.

This clone was seen a handful of times. The chain combines TRBV25-1 with TRBJ1-4; a possible D gene is TRBD1 (6 bases). Germline V CDR1 and CDR2: MGHDK, SYGVNS. This CDR3 region has 14 residues. Trimming left V 2 bases short and J 5 bases short, with 9 bases between. This CDR3 reads CASSERTANEKLFF. CDR3 in DNA: TGTGCCAGCAGTGAAAGGACAGCAAATGAAAAACTGTTTTTT.

The J gene is TRBJ2-7, the V gene TRBV29-1, with 9 bases aligning to TRBD2. The CDR3 covers 13 residues. Germline-derived CDR1 and CDR2 are SQVTM and ANQGSEA. Trimming took 4 bases from V and 4 from J; bases not matched to a gene: 5. CDR3 coding DNA: TGCAGCGTTGGCGGGGGGGCTGGGTACGAGCAGTACTTC. Its protein product is CSVGGGAGYEQYF.

The CDR3 nucleotides are TGTGCCAGCAGCTCTGTGCGGGGAGAGGGCCACGAGCAGTACTTC. Translating it yields CASSSVRGEGHEQYF. The chain employs TRBV7-6 and TRBJ2-7; D may be TRBD2 (6 bases). The V end was cut by 4 bases, the J end by 5 bases, with 18 bases between. The CDR3 totals 15 residues. Germline V CDR1 and CDR2: SGHVS, FNYEAQ.

The CDR3 protein is CAWGAGGFNEKLFF. CDR3 nucleotides: TGTGCCTGGGGGGCAGGGGGCTTTAATGAAAAACTGTTTTTT. The chain recombines TRBV30 with TRBJ1-4; 8 bases are shared with TRBD1. The CDR3 consists of 14 residues. The germline V gene encodes CDR1 GTSNPN and CDR2 SVGIG (reference sequence). V was pared by 5 bases and J by 4 bases, with 6 bases of the junction left unmatched.

The V call is TRBV5-1, the J call TRBJ2-5; TRBD2 aligns across 8 bases. Trimming cost V 0 bases and J 2 bases; bases outside gene matches: 6. The length of the CDR3 is 16 residues. CDR1 is SGHRS, CDR2 YFSETQ, per germline. CDR3 nucleotides: TGCGCCAGCAGCTTGGCCGGCGGGGGGCCTCAAGAGACCCAGTACTTC. Residues: CASSLAGGGPQETQYF.

J is TRBJ2-5 and V is TRBV30; 7 nucleotides match TRBD1. The CDR3 has 13 amino acids. The junction had 8 bases not matched to a gene; V was cut back by 5 bases and J by 5 bases. Looked up from germline, CDR1 is GTSNPN and CDR2 is SVGIG (reference sequence). CDR3: CAWDRVIGETQYF. DNA for the CDR3: TGTGCCTGGGACAGGGTAATTGGGGAGACCCAGTACTTC.